The following is a T cell receptor beta chain sequence with its context. This sample is drawn from a study of blood T cell repertoires in COVID-19. Participants, 18 to 89 years old, spanned about two dozen US areas. In Cohort 3, a recovered donor had either two negative PCRs, clearance, or symptom resolution. This CDR3 contains 15 residues. V lost 3 bases and J lost 1; bases outside the gene matches: 5. Per the germline V gene, CDR1 is LGHDT and CDR2 is YNNKEL (reference sequence). Profiling relied on immunoSEQ multiplex PCR, and the TCRdb table lists in-frame clones only, not all of them. This sample yields some 500,000 clones, of which roughly 88% are seen a single time; approximately 1.8% belongs to the top ten.

J is TRBJ1-1 and V is TRBV3-1 (or the pseudogene TRBV3-2); 7 bases are shared with TRBD1. The sequence derives from a woman in her 40s who had recovered from COVID-19. The source material was PBMCs or T cells enriched from blood (not recorded which). In nucleotides, the CDR3 is TGTGCCAGCAGCCAGTGGGACAGAGAGAACACTGAAGCTTTCTTT. Translation gives CASSQWDRENTEAFF.